This T cell receptor beta chain came from a study of PD-1 blockade in classical Hodgkin lymphoma. The study, taken as a whole, reports: TCR diversity in CD4+, not CD8+, cells rose significantly by C4D1. Some patients began nivolumab under 1 year after ASCT. These patients were excluded from later analyses. Complete responders matched newly diagnosed patients in baseline diversity. Causes of the repertoire differences remain undefined, possibly disease activity or prior therapy.

Some clones are missing from TCRdb's copy, which holds only in-frame ones; the method was immunoSEQ multiplex PCR. Of 110,000 or so clones listed, about 88% are singletons. Concerning this clone itself: What it binds is not known.

Each of the patients experienced relapse following autologous stem cell transplantation, and their brentuximab vedotin exposure differed. J was trimmed by 4 bases and V by 1 base; bases with no gene match: 5. The CDR3 loop spans 15 amino acids. Germline lookup yields CDR1 SGHVS and CDR2 FNYEAQ. The specimen was peripheral blood mononuclear cells (PBMCs), collected before the second cycle of nivolumab. The sequence came from a human donor with classical Hodgkin lymphoma. V and J are TRBV7-6 and TRBJ1-1, with 8 bases fitting TRBD1. In DNA, the CDR3 is TGTGCCAGCAGCTTAGGGACAGGGTGGGGCACTGAAGCTTTCTTT. It codes for CASSLGTGWGTEAFF. Combining the CDR3 with reference TRBV7-6 and TRBJ1-1 gives the whole variable domain GAGVSQSPRYKVTKRGQDVALRCDPISGHVSLYWYRQALGQGPEFLTYFNYEAQQDKSGLPNDRFSAERPEGSISTLTIQRTEQRDSAMYRCASSLGTGWGTEAFFGQGTRLTVV.